These 2 T cell receptor beta chains share one sample of origin, sequenced in a study of molecular identifiers for immune sequencing clone quantification. TCRdb reprocessed the PCR reads via MiXCR and lists one record per CDR3 protein. The table lists 250,000 to 400,000 distinct CDR3 sequences, roughly a fifth of them singletons. The sequenced sample consisted of naive CD8+ T cells from blood, with Jurkat cell RNA spiked in. Stated subset: FACS-sorted CD8+CD4-CCR7+CD45RA+ naive T cells. All receptors derive from a human donor in good health. Some libraries in this study had Jurkat cell RNA spiked in.

The chain joins TRBV4-1 to TRBJ2-7, with 9 positions matching TRBD1. The CDR3 is 16 residues long. The ends lost 0 bases at V and 2 bases at J; junction bases unmatched: 5. The germline CDR1 and CDR2 sequences are MGHRA and YSYEKL. The CDR3: CASSQEPGQGAYEQYF. CDR3 nucleotides: TGCGCCAGCAGCCAAGAGCCGGGACAGGGTGCCTACGAGCAGTACTTC.

This clonotype showed up many times. The chain links TRBV4-3 to TRBJ2-7; 8 bases are a match to TRBD1. Germline V gene lookup returns CDR1 LGHNA and CDR2 YSLEER. The CDR3 totals 14 residues. After removal of 1 base from V and 4 bases from J, the junction contained 3 bases not matched to a gene. CDR3 nucleotide sequence: TGCGCCAGCAGCCAAGCGGACAGGGTATACGAGCAGTACTTC. Amino acid sequence: CASSQADRVYEQYF.